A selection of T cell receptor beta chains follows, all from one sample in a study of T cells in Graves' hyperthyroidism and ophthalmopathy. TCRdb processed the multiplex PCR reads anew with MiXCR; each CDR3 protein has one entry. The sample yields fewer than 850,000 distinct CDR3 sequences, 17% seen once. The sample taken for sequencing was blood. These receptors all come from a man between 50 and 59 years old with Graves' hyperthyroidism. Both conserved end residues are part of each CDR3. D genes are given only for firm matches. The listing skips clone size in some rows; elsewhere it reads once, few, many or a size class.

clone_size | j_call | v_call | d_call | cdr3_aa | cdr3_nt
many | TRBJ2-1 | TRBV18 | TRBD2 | CASSPPGGVEQFF | TGTGCCAGCTCACCACCGGGGGGGGTTGAGCAGTTCTTC
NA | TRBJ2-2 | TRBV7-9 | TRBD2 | CASSRWVAGDSGELFF | TGTGCCAGCAGCCGATGGGTAGCGGGAGACAGCGGGGAGCTGTTTTTT
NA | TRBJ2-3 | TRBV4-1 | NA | CASSQGISGNTDTQYF | TGCGCCAGCAGCCAAGGTATTAGCGGAAACACAGATACGCAGTATTTT
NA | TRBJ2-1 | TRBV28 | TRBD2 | CASSLSSGKYNEQFF | TGTGCCAGCAGTTTATCTAGCGGGAAATACAATGAGCAGTTCTTC
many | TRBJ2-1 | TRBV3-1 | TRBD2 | CASSQSGLGNNEQFF | TGTGCCAGCAGCCAGTCGGGACTAGGAAATAATGAGCAGTTCTTC
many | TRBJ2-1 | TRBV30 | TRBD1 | CAWSPTGSEQFF | TGTGCCTGGAGTCCGACAGGGAGTGAGCAGTTCTTC
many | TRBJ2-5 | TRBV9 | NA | CASSRNWGLETQYF | TGTGCCAGCAGCCGTAACTGGGGACTCGAGACCCAGTACTTC
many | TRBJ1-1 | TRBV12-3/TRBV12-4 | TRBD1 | CASSTGASVGLNTEAFF | TGTGCCAGCAGTACAGGGGCTTCGGTGGGTTTAAACACTGAAGCTTTCTTT
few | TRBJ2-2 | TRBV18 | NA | CASSTIGTMNTGELFF | TGTGCCAGCTCAACAATCGGGACAATGAACACCGGGGAGCTGTTTTTT
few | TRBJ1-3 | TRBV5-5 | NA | CASSSPQPGNTIYF | TGTGCCAGCAGCTCACCCCAACCTGGAAACACCATATATTTT
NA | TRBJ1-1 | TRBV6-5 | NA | CASSLPGKTEAFF | TGTGCCAGCAGTTTACCAGGGAAGACTGAAGCTTTCTTT
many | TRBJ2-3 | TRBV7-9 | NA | CASSSLGFGTDTQYF | TGTGCCAGCAGCTCTCTAGGATTCGGCACAGATACGCAGTATTTT
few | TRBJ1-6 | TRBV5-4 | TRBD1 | CASSPSHRGGNSPLHF | TGTGCCAGCAGCCCGAGCCACAGGGGTGGCAATTCACCCCTCCACTTT
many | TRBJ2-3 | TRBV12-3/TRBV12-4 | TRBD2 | CASSPRTSGKTDTQYF | TGTGCCAGCAGTCCCCGGACTAGCGGCAAGACAGATACGCAGTATTTT
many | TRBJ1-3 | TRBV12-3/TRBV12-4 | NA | CASSRDGNTIYF | TGTGCCAGCAGTCGAGACGGAAACACCATATATTTT